The 15 T cell receptor beta chains reported below all come from one sample, sequenced in a study of blood T cell repertoires in COVID-19. Clones were sequenced by immunoSEQ multiplex PCR, and TCRdb holds only the in-frame ones, with some missing. Among about 190,000 clones, almost 85% were seen once, and the ten largest hold roughly 5.3%. The sequencing input was peripheral blood. These receptors came from a woman between 65 and 79 years old with active or convalescent COVID-19.

The count of this clone is one. The gene calls are TRBV7-2 and TRBJ1-4; unclear D gene. The V and J ends lost 4 bases and 7 bases respectively, with 10 bases between them. From germline, CDR1 is SGHTA and CDR2 FQGNSA. The CDR3 consists of 13 residues. For the CDR3, the DNA is TGTGCCAGCAGCTACACGTCAGGTGAAAAACTGTTTTTT. Its translation: CASSYTSGEKLFF. The whole variable domain, remainder taken from reference TRBV7-2 and TRBJ1-4, is GAGVSQSPSNKVTEKGKDVELRCDPISGHTALYWYRQSLGQGLEFLIYFQGNSAPDKSGLPSDRFSAERTGGSVSTLTIQRTQQEDSAVYLCASSYTSGEKLFFGSGTQLSVL.

This clone was seen just once. The genes are TRBV7-2 and TRBJ2-1, with D tentatively TRBD2 (5 bases). The germline V gene has CDR1 SGHTA and CDR2 FQGNSA. The CDR3 has 15 amino acids. Trimming cost V 5 bases and J 0 bases, with 11 bases left between them. DNA for the CDR3: TGTGCCAGCAGCATCGACTACCCCTCCTACAATGAGCAGTTCTTC. Translation gives CASSIDYPSYNEQFF.

The rearrangement joins TRBV6-5 to TRBJ2-7; 7 bases fit TRBD1. This CDR3 has 14 residues. From germline, CDR1 is MNHEY and CDR2 SVGAGI. Unmatched junction bases numbered 8, after V lost 5 bases and J lost 4 bases. The CDR3 here is CASSITGQKYEQYF. CDR3 coding DNA: TGTGCCAGCAGTATCACGGGACAGAAATACGAGCAGTACTTC.

J is TRBJ2-5 and V is TRBV5-1; 9 bases are shared with TRBD2. Per the germline V gene, CDR1 is SGHRS and CDR2 is YFSETQ. V dropped 1 base and J dropped 4; count of bases not matched to a gene: 11. This CDR3 has 17 residues. The CDR3 DNA reads TGCGCCAGCAGCTTGCAACGTAGCGGGAGTCGAATAGAGACCCAGTACTTC. Translation: CASSLQRSGSRIETQYF. Drawing the rest from reference TRBV5-1 and TRBJ2-5, the complete variable domain is KAGVTQTPRYLIKTRGQQVTLSCSPISGHRSVSWYQQTPGQGLQFLFEYFSETQRNKGNFPGRFSGRQFSNSRSEMNVSTLELGDSALYLCASSLQRSGSRIETQYFGPGTRLLVL.

This chain links TRBV4-2 with TRBJ2-3, with 15 bases matching TRBD2. Looked up from germline, CDR1 is LGHNA and CDR2 is YNFKEQ. The CDR3 sequence is 16 residues long. Germline trimming cut 4 bases from V and 4 bases from J; bases unmatched to any gene: 3. This chain's CDR3 is CASSPRTSGRADTQYF. DNA of the CDR3: TGTGCCAGCAGCCCCCGGACTAGCGGGAGGGCAGATACGCAGTATTTT.

The chain is built from TRBV11-2 and TRBJ1-4; 7 positions agree with TRBD1. V lost 7 bases to trimming and J lost 0 bases; unmatched junction nucleotides: 5. This CDR3 has 15 residues. Germline V CDR1 and CDR2: SGHAT, FQNNGV. CDR3 in DNA: TGTGCCAGCACAGGACAGGCCTCAACTAATGAAAAACTGTTTTTT. Translating it yields CASTGQASTNEKLFF.

V and J are TRBV6-5 and TRBJ2-2; 9 nucleotides line up with TRBD2. This CDR3 has 15 amino acids. V was pared by 2 bases and J by 5 bases, with 3 bases of the junction left unmatched. Germline CDR1 is MNHEY and CDR2 is SVGAGI. In DNA, the CDR3 is TGTGCCAGCAGTTACGTTACTAGCGGGACCGGGGAGCTGTTTTTT. The encoded protein is CASSYVTSGTGELFF.

The chain couples TRBV15 to TRBJ2-1; TRBD2 agrees at 11 bases. Germline V gene sequence: CDR1 LNHNV, CDR2 YYDKDF (reference sequence). Germline trimming cut 2 bases from V and 4 bases from J; bases unmatched to any gene: 1. The CDR3 is 15 residues long. CDR3 in DNA: TGTGCCACCAGCAGAACTAGCGGGAGATACAATGAGCAGTTCTTC. Translated, it gives CATSRTSGRYNEQFF.

The chain is built from TRBV6-5 and TRBJ2-7; 12 nucleotides align to TRBD2. The germline V gene has CDR1 MNHEY and CDR2 SVGAGI. The ends lost 2 bases at V and 4 bases at J; junction bases unmatched: 3. CDR3 length: 15 residues. The CDR3 DNA reads as TGTGCCAGCAGTTACACACTAGCGGGAGGATACGAGCAGTACTTC. It yields the protein CASSYTLAGGYEQYF.

The gene calls are TRBV5-1 and TRBJ2-7, with D perhaps matching TRBD2 (6 bases). The CDR3 sequence is 13 residues long. V was cut by 3 bases and J by 2 bases, with 9 bases left in between. The germline gives CDR1 SGHRS, CDR2 YFSETQ. The CDR3 sequence: CASSSGGTYEQYF. CDR3 coding DNA: TGCGCCAGCAGCTCCGGGGGTACCTACGAGCAGTACTTC.

V is TRBV12-3 or TRBV12-4 and J is TRBJ2-5, with 8 bases that match TRBD2. V lost 6 bases and J lost 8; bases outside the gene matches: 8. This CDR3 region has 13 residues. This chain's CDR3 is CASSGSGKLTQYF. The CDR3 DNA reads as TGTGCCAGCAGCGGTAGCGGGAAACTTACCCAGTACTTC.

V gene TRBV18 combines with J gene TRBJ1-2; TRBD1 might be the D (6 bases). V was pared by 0 bases and J by 3 bases, with 14 bases between. The CDR3 totals 16 residues. Germline V gene lookup returns CDR1 KGHSH and CDR2 LQKENI. Here the CDR3 DNA reads TGTGCCAGCTCACCACCTATGCAGGGGCCTTACTATGGCTACACCTTC. Its protein product is CASSPPMQGPYYGYTF.

The rearrangement joins TRBV2 to TRBJ1-1; 7 bases line up with TRBD1. Germline assignment: CDR1 SNHLY and CDR2 FYNNEI. The CDR3 is made up of 13 amino acids. V lost 5 bases, J lost 4 bases, and 4 bases stayed unmatched. CDR3 nucleotides: TGTGCCAGCAGTCCACAGGGGTTCACTGAAGCTTTCTTT. Translated: CASSPQGFTEAFF.

V is TRBV5-4 and J is TRBJ2-3, with TRBD1 as a possible D gene (6 bases). The CDR3 contains 14 residues. Germline CDR1 is SGHNT and CDR2 is YYREEE (reference sequence). Trimming removed 4 bases from V and 4 bases from J, with 13 bases in between. The CDR3 here is CASSQGFRPDTQYF. CDR3 DNA: TGTGCCAGCAGCCAGGGGTTTCGGCCAGATACGCAGTATTTT.

The chain carries TRBV20-1 and TRBJ1-4; 7 nucleotides agree with TRBD1. The CDR3 spans 15 residues. CDR1 and CDR2 from the germline V gene are DFQATT and SNEGSKA (reference sequence). The junction had 5 bases not matched to a gene; V was cut back by 3 bases and J by 1 base. The CDR3 region is CSASPTGVTNEKLFF. Here the CDR3 DNA reads TGCAGTGCTAGTCCCACAGGGGTAACTAATGAAAAACTGTTTTTT.